This T cell receptor beta chain appears in the sequencing data of a study of blood T cell repertoires in COVID-19 (TCRdb year 2020). In the study overall: Samples from collaborators originated in the United States, Italy and Spain and spanned both the acute and convalescent phases of COVID-19. The prospective study material was composed of cDNA or gDNA derived from T cells, B-cell-depleted T cells, or PBMCs. The dataset comprised deeply sampled blood TCRbeta repertoires from subjects exposed to, actively infected with, or recovered from COVID-19. The repertoires were made available in a free public database intended to serve as a resource for research on the immune response to SARS-CoV-2. Samples were obtained from the ongoing ImmuneRACE study (first 160 participants) and from 1,254 subjects provided by 6 global collaborators. The sample metadata nearly always contained a de-identified subject ID, COVID-19 status, age in years and sex. HLA class I and class II types, where available, came from metadata supplied by the sample provider rather than from assay-based typing.

Broad study findings and their caveats: How much clinical and demographic metadata was included differed by source and by participant, and the metadata was provided uncurated.

TCRbeta CDR3 regions were amplified from genomic DNA by means of the immunoSEQ Assay, a bias-controlled multiplex PCR. Per the original workflow: Nucleated cell counts per sample were estimated from amplification of reference gene primers within the assay. To quantify the absolute abundance of each unique TCRbeta CDR3 rearrangement, sequence reads were collapsed and filtered. For each sample, productive Simpson clonality was calculated by taking the square root of Simpson's diversity index across productive rearrangements. This immuneACCESS table, as held by TCRdb, lists in-frame sequences with V and J called but not all clones. Of the missing ones, under half trace to an unresolved V gene in checked studies; the others have no known cause. Clone size and the V and J calls come from that table; the DNA yielded D and trimming. This sample gives roughly 60,000 clones in total; approximately 88% of them show up just once. 10% of the sample comes from the top ten.

On this clone itself: This receptor's antigen is unknown. The record has no base qualities; no much larger clone is one base away.

In Seattle, one collaborating source enrolled patients while the infection was active and tracked those patients longitudinally over the course of disease. The collaborating institutions used their own protocols to collect whole blood in K2EDTA tubes. For TCRbeta analysis, collaborator samples were shipped as frozen whole blood, as isolated PBMCs, or as DNA extracted from either sample type. CDR1 and CDR2, per the germline V gene (reference sequence), are LNHDA and SQIVND. The junction carries 13 bases between V and J, which are trimmed by 6 bases and 1 base respectively. The CDR3 has 15 amino acids, counting the end cysteine and phenylalanine. The retained sequence is limited to the CDR3, 45 bases, with the frame set at the first base.

This sequence was found in a man aged 30-40 years with COVID-19, enrolled during active disease. Sequenced material: peripheral blood. The chain employs TRBV19 and TRBJ1-5, with no D gene named confidently. The DNA reads TGTGCCAGTAGGGCAGGTGGTTCGAGCAATCAGCCCCAGCATTTT. Translation gives CASRAGGSSNQPQHF.